This entry concerns a single T cell receptor beta chain. The data belong to a study of blood T cell repertoires in COVID-19. Original data processing: Counts of nucleated cells, estimated from reference gene primer amplification, were obtained. Data came from immunoSEQ multiplex PCR; TCRdb stores just in-frame clones and leaves some out. The V and J calls and the clone size are those of that table, but D and trimming were determined from the DNA. The sample records 95,000 to 150,000 clones, 70% to 90% being singletons. Specimen: peripheral blood. The TCR sequence derives from a woman between 50 and 59 years old with acute or convalescent COVID-19.

As DNA, the CDR3 is TGCGCCAGCAGCGAGGACAGGGGGCATGGCTACACCTTC. Translated, it gives CASSEDRGHGYTF. V and J are TRBV5-1 and TRBJ1-2; 11 nucleotides match TRBD1. The germline V gene encodes CDR1 SGHRS and CDR2 YFSETQ. This CDR3 contains 13 residues. Trimming cost V 4 bases and J 6 bases; bases outside gene matches: 2.